This T cell receptor beta chain was documented in a study of T cell responses to AZD1222 COVID-19 vaccine. Generated by immunoSEQ multiplex PCR, the TCRdb table keeps only in-frame clones and is missing some. The profile shows approximately 89,000 clones, roughly nine tenths of them singletons. Doses given second, at about 4 or about 12 weeks, were pooled. The V gene lost 0 bases and the J gene lost 0 bases, with 11 bases spanning the gap. Per germline, CDR1 MNHEY and CDR2 SVGAGI. CDR3 length equals 16 residues. In the case of this clone: Antigen specificity is unknown.

Study-wide points: Close to half of spike-specific TCRs reportedly recognize unmutated variant regions. Just five to seven people given AZD1222 tested seropositive at baseline.

The receptor comes from an adult who received the AZD1222 COVID-19 vaccine. The rearrangement links TRBV6-5 to TRBJ1-1; weak D call: TRBD1 (6 bases). Sequences were derived from peripheral blood, sampled 28 days after the second AZD1222 dose. Here the CDR3 DNA reads TGTGCCAGCAGTTACTCAGGGGGGCCGATGAACACTGAAGCTTTCTTT. Translating it yields CASSYSGGPMNTEAFF.